Presented here are 20 T cell receptor beta chains from one specimen sequenced in a study of blood T cell repertoires in COVID-19. TCRdb keeps only in-frame clones here, not all; method: immunoSEQ multiplex PCR. The sample lists about 250,000 clones; approximately 83% were seen once. The sample consisted of PBMCs or T cells enriched from blood (not recorded which). The receptors were sampled from a woman aged 25 to 39 who had recovered from COVID-19.

This clone has only a few counts. This chain uses TRBV18 with TRBJ2-1; D ambiguous. CDR1 KGHSH and CDR2 LQKENI come from the germline V gene. V lost 4 bases to trimming and J lost 8 bases, with 12 bases between them. CDR3 length: 13 residues. CDR3 residues: CASSRQNRDEQFF. In DNA form, the CDR3 reads TGTGCCAGCTCACGTCAAAATCGGGATGAGCAGTTCTTC.

V usage is TRBV3-1 (or the pseudogene TRBV3-2) and J usage is TRBJ1-2; tentatively, D is TRBD1 (6 bases). Per the germline V gene, CDR1 is LGHDT and CDR2 is YNNKEL (reference sequence). Trimming stripped 4 bases from V and 4 bases from J, with 19 bases between. This CDR3 is built from 16 residues. In nucleotides, the CDR3 is TGTGCCAGCAGCCCCCGGACAGCCGGCCCAGGCTATGGCTACACCTTC. Amino acid sequence: CASSPRTAGPGYGYTF.

V gene TRBV18 combines with J gene TRBJ1-1, with D perhaps matching TRBD1 (6 bases). V shed 3 bases and J shed 1 base, with 12 bases lying between them. This CDR3 comprises 15 residues. Germline V CDR1 and CDR2: KGHSH, LQKENI. Here the CDR3 reads CASSPGTLQNTEAFF. The CDR3 DNA reads TGTGCCAGCTCACCCGGGACACTACAGAACACTGAAGCTTTCTTT.

J is TRBJ2-5 and V is TRBV5-8; D might be TRBD1 (6 bases). Trimming removed 5 bases at V and 2 bases at J, with 10 bases between. This CDR3 comprises 13 residues. Germline V gives CDR1 SGHTS, CDR2 YDEGEE. CDR3 DNA sequence: TGTGCCAGCAGGCCCGGGACACAAGAGACCCAGTACTTC. It translates to CASRPGTQETQYF.

The J gene is TRBJ1-1, the V gene TRBV9, with 7 bases identical to TRBD1. V shed 3 bases and J 5 bases; nucleotides not matched to a gene: 4. The CDR3 spans 13 residues. Germline CDR1 is SGDLS and CDR2 is YYNGEE. The CDR3 here is CASSAAGGTEAFF. CDR3 sequence (DNA): TGTGCCAGCAGCGCCGCAGGGGGTACTGAAGCTTTCTTT. Drawing the rest from reference TRBV9 and TRBJ1-1, the complete variable domain is DSGVTQTPKHLITATGQRVTLRCSPRSGDLSVYWYQQSLDQGLQFLIQYYNGEERAKGNILERFSAQQFPDLHSELNLSSLELGDSALYFCASSAAGGTEAFFGQGTRLTVV.

The chain couples TRBV28 to TRBJ2-1; 14 bases agree with TRBD2. CDR1 MDHEN and CDR2 SYDVKM come from the germline V gene. V dropped 5 bases and J dropped 9; count of bases not matched to a gene: 9. This CDR3 region has 16 residues. The CDR3 region has the DNA TGTGCCAGCAGTCCGGGACTAGCGGGAGAGGGGCCTGAGCAGTTCTTC. This translates into CASSPGLAGEGPEQFF.

V usage is TRBV19 and J usage is TRBJ2-2, with unresolved D. The CDR3 extends over 14 amino acids. Trimming shortened V by 6 bases and J by 5 bases, and 13 bases separated the two germline ends. Germline CDR1 LNHDA, CDR2 SQIVND (reference sequence). CDR3 protein: CASRGSMRTGELFF. The DNA for the CDR3 is TGTGCCAGTAGAGGTTCGATGAGGACCGGGGAGCTGTTTTTT.

The chain carries TRBV5-1 and TRBJ1-2, with D possibly matching TRBD1 (6 bases). Trimming pared 0 bases from V and 3 bases from J, leaving 9 bases between. Germline-derived CDR1 and CDR2 are SGHRS and YFSETQ. The CDR3 runs to 14 residues. This CDR3 reads CASSLAGVDYGYTF. CDR3 nucleotide sequence: TGCGCCAGCAGCTTGGCAGGGGTGGACTATGGCTACACCTTC.

The chain has TRBV28 and TRBJ1-4; 11 nucleotides align to TRBD1. This CDR3 contains 15 residues. CDR1 is MDHEN and CDR2 is SYDVKM in the germline V gene. V was pared by 2 bases and J by 7 bases, with 3 bases of the junction left unmatched. The CDR3 loop is CASSLPGQGAEKLFF. For the CDR3, the DNA is TGTGCCAGCAGTTTACCTGGACAGGGGGCTGAAAAACTGTTTTTT.

V gene TRBV7-9 combines with J gene TRBJ2-7, with 9 bases that match TRBD2. Germline CDR1 and CDR2: SEHNR and FQNEAQ (reference sequence). The CDR3 totals 16 residues. The V segment lost 5 bases and the J segment 0 bases; nucleotides outside the gene matches: 8. The CDR3 DNA sequence: TGTGCCAGCAGCCCACCTGTTAGCGGGAGCTCCTACGAGCAGTACTTC. Its translation: CASSPPVSGSSYEQYF. Based on the CDR3 plus reference TRBV7-9 and TRBJ2-7, the full variable domain is DTGVSQNPRHKITKRGQNVTFRCDPISEHNRLYWYRQTLGQGPEFLTYFQNEAQLEKSRLLSDRFSAERPKGSFSTLEIQRTEQGDSAMYLCASSPPVSGSSYEQYFGPGTRLTVT.

This chain links TRBV13 with TRBJ2-3, with 15 bases lining up with TRBD2. This CDR3 is built from 15 residues. The V and J ends lost 6 bases and 5 bases, in that order; junction bases with no gene match: 3. Germline-derived CDR1 and CDR2 are PRHDT and FYEKMQ (reference sequence). The CDR3 loop reads CASSLGLAGGDTQYF. The CDR3 DNA sequence: TGTGCCAGCAGTCTGGGACTAGCGGGAGGAGATACGCAGTATTTT.

V usage is TRBV28 and J usage is TRBJ1-2, with D unclear. The germline V and J ends were trimmed by 10 bases and 5 bases, with 17 bases remaining between them. Looked up from germline, CDR1 is MDHEN and CDR2 is SYDVKM. The CDR3 is 13 residues long. The CDR3 reads CATEDRGGYGYTF. For the CDR3, the DNA is TGTGCCACCGAGGACCGAGGAGGTTATGGCTACACCTTC.

This clone turned up a few times. The CDR3 bases are TGTGCCAGCTCACGTGGGCAGAGCTACGAGCAGTACTTC. The encoded protein is CASSRGQSYEQYF. The V call is TRBV18, the J call TRBJ2-7; D gene ambiguous. Trimming stripped 4 bases from V and 3 bases from J, with 10 bases between. Germline V gene data show CDR1 as KGHSH and CDR2 as LQKENI. This CDR3 contains 13 residues. Full variable domain (outside the CDR3, taken from reference TRBV18 and TRBJ2-7): NAGVMQNPRHLVRRRGQEARLRCSPMKGHSHVYWYRQLPEEGLKFMVYLQKENIIDESGMPKERFSAEFPKEGPSILRIQQVVRGDSAAYFCASSRGQSYEQYFGPGTRLTVT.

This clone is a singleton in its sample. V and J are TRBV28 and TRBJ1-1; D remains ambiguous. This CDR3 has 13 residues. Trimming pared 2 bases from V and 1 base from J, leaving 5 bases between. Germline values: CDR1 MDHEN, CDR2 SYDVKM. CDR3: CASSLEPNTEAFF. The CDR3 nucleotides read TGTGCCAGCAGTTTAGAGCCGAACACTGAAGCTTTCTTT. Variable domain in full (rest from reference TRBV28 and TRBJ1-1): DVKVTQSSRYLVKRTGEKVFLECVQDMDHENMFWYRQDPGLGLRLIYFSYDVKMKEKGDIPEGYSVSREKKERFSLILESASTNQTSMYLCASSLEPNTEAFFGQGTRLTVV.

The table lists this clone with a count of one. This chain links TRBV29-1 with TRBJ1-1; unclear D gene. From germline, CDR1 is SQVTM and CDR2 ANQGSEA. The V and J ends lost 7 bases and 6 bases respectively, with 15 bases between them. The CDR3 has 12 amino acids. The CDR3 spells CSALREGSEAFF. The CDR3 DNA reads as TGCAGCGCACTTAGGGAGGGATCTGAAGCTTTCTTT.

The chain couples TRBV11-2 to TRBJ2-2, with D possibly being TRBD2 (6 bases). Germline loops: CDR1 SGHAT, CDR2 FQNNGV. This CDR3 spans 15 amino acids. Trimming took 6 bases from V and 0 from J, leaving 11 bases between them. The CDR3, as DNA: TGTGCCAGCAGTCCGGGAGCCTCGAACACCGGGGAGCTGTTTTTT. Protein sequence: CASSPGASNTGELFF.

This clone was picked up a small number of times. V usage is TRBV7-2 and J usage is TRBJ1-3; 9 bases are shared with TRBD1. Germline V lookup: CDR1 SGHTA, CDR2 FQGNSA. This CDR3 comprises 15 residues. J was trimmed by 4 bases and V by 5 bases; bases with no gene match: 6. The CDR3 DNA sequence: TGTGCCAGCAGCGGACAGGGGTTTTCAGGAAACACCATATATTTT. Translation gives CASSGQGFSGNTIYF.

V usage is TRBV7-7 and J usage is TRBJ1-5; D is perhaps TRBD1 (5 bases). CDR3 size: 15 residues. Germline CDR1 reads SSHAT; CDR2 reads FNYEAQ (reference sequence). V gave up 1 base and J gave up 5 bases, with 12 bases separating them. CDR3 DNA: TGTGCCAGCAGCTTAGGTCCAGGGTTGGATCAGCCCCAGCATTTT. Its translation is CASSLGPGLDQPQHF.

V and J are TRBV28 and TRBJ1-5; 7 nucleotides line up with TRBD1. With 6 bases clipped from V and 5 bases from J, the junction kept 10 bases outside the gene matches. There are 15 residues in the CDR3. Germline CDR1 MDHEN, CDR2 SYDVKM. The CDR3 DNA follows: TGTGCCAGCAGCCTACAGGGGATCGTTGATCAGCCCCAGCATTTT. Translated: CASSLQGIVDQPQHF.

The rearrangement joins TRBV28 to TRBJ2-2; D remains unclear. Germline CDR1 MDHEN, CDR2 SYDVKM. The germline V and J ends were trimmed by 6 bases and 6 bases, with 8 bases remaining between them. The CDR3 totals 12 residues. CDR3 loop: CASRLDAGELFF. Written as DNA, the CDR3 is TGTGCCAGCAGACTCGATGCCGGGGAGCTGTTTTTT.